Below, 28 T cell receptor beta chains from the same sample are listed, as sequenced in a study of CXCR3-negative and CXCR3-positive naive CD8 T cells. Study findings and constraints: Naive CXCR3-positive cells had TRB CDR3s more hydrophobic than those of CXCR3-negative naive cells.

With UMI labels, 5' RACE was used to prepare the TRB cDNA libraries. Each CDR3 protein gets one entry in TCRdb, which reprocessed the 5' RACE reads and gives no DNA. The sample totals about 94,000 distinct CDR3 sequences; its top ten clones hold almost 0.55%. Their antigens remain unidentified. What was sequenced was naive CXCR3+ CD8+ T cells from blood. Subset reported: CD45RO-CCR7+CD27+CD95- naive CD8+ T cells expressing CXCR3 (TNR3+). These receptors were taken from a human donor in good health. Some clones in this sample may be carry-over from other donors' samples.

This rearrangement joins TRBV20-1 to TRBJ2-7; TCRdb names TRBD1, which stays unverified in the absence of DNA. The length of the CDR3 is 14 residues. Germline V gene lookup returns CDR1 DFQATT and CDR2 SNEGSKA (reference sequence). CDR3 amino acids: CSASAGTPTYEQYF.

The chain employs TRBV6-2 or TRBV6-3 and TRBJ1-5. The CDR3 is made up of 13 amino acids. CDR1 MNHEY and CDR2 SVGEGT come from the germline V gene. This chain's CDR3 is CASSPTSNQPQHF.

The chain combines TRBV27 with TRBJ2-7; TCRdb's assignment of TRBD1 cannot be checked, as there is no DNA. The CDR3 loop spans 11 amino acids. Germline lookup yields CDR1 MNHEY and CDR2 SMNVEV (reference sequence). This CDR3 is CASSGDGEQYF.

This rearrangement joins TRBV12-3 or TRBV12-4 to TRBJ2-3. This CDR3 is 16 amino acids long. This chain's CDR3 is CASSLAANRPTDTQYF.

J is TRBJ2-2 and V is TRBV6-6. There are 12 residues in the CDR3. Germline CDR1 and CDR2: MNHNY and SVGAGI (reference sequence). CDR3 region: CASSDVAGELFF.

The V call is TRBV12-3 or TRBV12-4, the J call TRBJ2-7; TCRdb picks TRBD1, but there is no DNA to check that call. CDR3 length: 16 amino acids. The CDR3 sequence: CASRTSERGRKYEQYF.

This chain connects TRBV28 to TRBJ2-1; there is no DNA to check the TCRdb D call of TRBD1. This CDR3 region has 13 residues. CDR1 MDHEN and CDR2 SYDVKM come from the germline V gene. CDR3 amino acids: CASSPGQDNEQFF.

The CDR3 region is CSARALVAGGNEQYF. The V gene is TRBV20-1, the J gene TRBJ2-7; TCRdb's D call of TRBD2 is untestable without DNA. Germline assignment: CDR1 DFQATT and CDR2 SNEGSKA (reference sequence). The CDR3 length is 15 residues.

The chain is built from TRBV29-1 and TRBJ2-7; TCRdb reports TRBD2, a call that lacks DNA to check it against. Germline CDR1 is SQVTM and CDR2 is ANQGSEA. The CDR3 totals 12 residues. This CDR3 is CSVGQGLYEQYF.

Here the CDR3 reads CASSRRWRGKAETQYF. The chain joins TRBV7-8 to TRBJ2-5; there is no DNA to check the TCRdb D call of TRBD2. Germline V gene lookup returns CDR1 SGHVS and CDR2 FQNEAQ. The CDR3 totals 16 residues.

V usage is TRBV7-6 and J usage is TRBJ2-5; the TRBD1 assignment by TCRdb is unverifiable without DNA. Germline V gives CDR1 SGHVS, CDR2 FNYEAQ. This CDR3 contains 13 residues. The CDR3: CASTQGTEETQYF.

The chain is built from TRBV28 and TRBJ2-3; TCRdb names TRBD1, which stays unverified in the absence of DNA. CDR1 is MDHEN and CDR2 is SYDVKM in the germline V gene. This CDR3 spans 14 amino acids. The CDR3 sequence: CASSLRDGTDTQYF.

This rearrangement joins TRBV5-1 to TRBJ2-7; the D call from TCRdb, TRBD2, cannot be confirmed without DNA. Germline V gene data show CDR1 as SGHRS and CDR2 as YFSETQ. The CDR3 covers 12 residues. Here the CDR3 reads CASSFPGGEQYF.

The chain combines TRBV6-2 or TRBV6-3 with TRBJ1-1; the TCRdb D gene call, TRBD1, has no DNA to confirm it. CDR1 and CDR2 from the germline V gene are MNHEY and SVGEGT. The CDR3 is 14 residues long. The CDR3 spells CASSERQDVAEAFF.

This rearrangement joins TRBV12-3 or TRBV12-4 to TRBJ2-7. This CDR3 is built from 12 residues. CDR3 sequence reads: CASSLNAYEQYF.

The CDR3 sequence: CASTVPGPHPQETQYF. The chain recombines TRBV10-2 with TRBJ2-5; TCRdb's assignment of TRBD1 cannot be checked, as there is no DNA. This CDR3 is 16 amino acids long. Per the germline V gene, CDR1 is WSHSY and CDR2 is SAAADI.

CDR3 region: CASSLWRDSSYEQYF. The rearrangement uses TRBV28 and TRBJ2-7; TCRdb lists TRBD1, though no DNA is available to test this call. This CDR3 is built from 15 residues. Germline CDR1 and CDR2: MDHEN and SYDVKM.

The rearrangement links TRBV2 to TRBJ2-7. The CDR3 loop spans 13 amino acids. The germline CDR1 and CDR2 sequences are SNHLY and FYNNEI. The CDR3 sequence is CASIVAISYEQYF. Full variable domain (missing parts from reference TRBV2 and TRBJ2-7): EPEVTQTPSHQVTQMGQEVILRCVPISNHLYFYWYRQILGQKVEFLVSFYNNEISEKSEIFDDQFSVERPDGSNFTLKIRSTKLEDSAMYFCASIVAISYEQYFGPGTRLTVT.

This rearrangement joins TRBV12-3 or TRBV12-4 to TRBJ2-1; the D call of TRBD1 rests on TCRdb alone, since no DNA is present to check it. The CDR3 has 12 residues. The CDR3 protein is CASSNREGGQFF.

The chain links TRBV12-3 or TRBV12-4 to TRBJ2-1; TCRdb returns TRBD1, unconfirmable since there is no DNA. There are 17 residues in the CDR3. The CDR3 loop reads CASSSRDRGRSYNEQFF.

The chain recombines TRBV29-1 with TRBJ2-5; TCRdb names TRBD1, which stays unverified in the absence of DNA. The CDR3 has 16 amino acids. CDR1 and CDR2 (germline): SQVTM, ANQGSEA. The chain's CDR3 is CSVGPGSTEWEETQYF.

V usage is TRBV7-9 and J usage is TRBJ2-1; the TRBD1 assignment by TCRdb is unverifiable without DNA. Germline V CDR1 and CDR2: SEHNR, FQNEAQ (reference sequence). The length of the CDR3 is 16 residues. The CDR3 sequence: CASSSRRFGKGYEQFF.

The rearrangement links TRBV6-5 to TRBJ2-1; TCRdb's D call of TRBD1 is untestable without DNA. The germline CDR1 and CDR2 sequences are MNHEY and SVGAGI. The CDR3 runs 15 residues. The CDR3 sequence: CASSPRDGQYNEQFF.

This chain connects TRBV7-2 to TRBJ2-7; there is no DNA to check the TCRdb D call of TRBD1. The CDR3 totals 14 residues. The germline V gene has CDR1 SGHTA and CDR2 FQGNSA. The CDR3 loop is CASSFGGGAYEQYF.

The CDR3 sequence: CSAPTTNTEAFF. V gene TRBV20-1 combines with J gene TRBJ1-1. Germline CDR1 and CDR2: DFQATT and SNEGSKA (reference sequence). The length of the CDR3 is 12 residues.

J is TRBJ1-2 and V is TRBV25-1; TCRdb lists TRBD1, though no DNA is available to test this call. The CDR3 is 17 amino acids. The germline V gene encodes CDR1 MGHDK and CDR2 SYGVNS. CDR3 sequence: CASSGSPLEGGEGGYTF.

This chain uses TRBV7-2 with TRBJ2-7; TCRdb lists TRBD2, though no DNA is available to test this call. This CDR3 is 15 amino acids long. Germline V CDR1 and CDR2: SGHTA, FQGNSA. The CDR3 loop is CASSWGGLSSYEQYF. The full variable domain, completed using reference TRBV7-2 and TRBJ2-7, is GAGVSQSPSNKVTEKGKDVELRCDPISGHTALYWYRQSLGQGLEFLIYFQGNSAPDKSGLPSDRFSAERTGGSVSTLTIQRTQQEDSAVYLCASSWGGLSSYEQYFGPGTRLTVT.

J is TRBJ2-1 and V is TRBV28. Germline assignment: CDR1 MDHEN and CDR2 SYDVKM. The CDR3 sequence is 15 residues long. The CDR3 spells CASRGEPLLYNEQFF.